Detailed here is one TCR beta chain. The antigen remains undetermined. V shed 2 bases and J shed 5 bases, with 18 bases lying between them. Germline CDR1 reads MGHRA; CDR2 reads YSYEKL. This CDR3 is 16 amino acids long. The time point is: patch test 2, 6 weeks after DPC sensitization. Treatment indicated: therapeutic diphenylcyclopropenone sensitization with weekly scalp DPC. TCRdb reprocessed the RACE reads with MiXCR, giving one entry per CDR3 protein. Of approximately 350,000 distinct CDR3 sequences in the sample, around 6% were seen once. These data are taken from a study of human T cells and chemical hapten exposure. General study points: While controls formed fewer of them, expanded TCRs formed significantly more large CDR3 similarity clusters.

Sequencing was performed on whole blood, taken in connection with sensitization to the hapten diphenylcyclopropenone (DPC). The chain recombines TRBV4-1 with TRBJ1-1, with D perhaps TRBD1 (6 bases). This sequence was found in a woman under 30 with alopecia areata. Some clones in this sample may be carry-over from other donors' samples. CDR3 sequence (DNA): TGCGCCAGCAGCCAATCCACTTCAGGGGTTGGGACTGAAGCTTTCTTT. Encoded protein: CASSQSTSGVGTEAFF.